This TCR beta chain was recorded in a study of T cells after posttransplantation cyclophosphamide. Study results and caveats: Recipient CMV seropositivity and CMV reactivation strongly tracked TRB clonality.

This clone has a single count. The antigen remains unidentified. V lost 5 bases to trimming and J lost 0 bases, with 10 bases between them. CDR1 and CDR2 from the germline V gene are MNHEY and SMNVEV (reference sequence). This CDR3 region has 14 residues. Some clones are missing from TCRdb's copy, which holds only in-frame ones; the method was immunoSEQ multiplex PCR. The table has approximately 6,900 clones, roughly 98% seen once. This receptor was identified in a woman aged 25 to 45 in good health and a related stem cell transplant donor. The sequencing input was naive CD8+ T cells sorted from PBMCs. The genes are TRBV27 and TRBJ1-1; D ambiguous. CDR3 loop: CASSQASVNTEAFF. The CDR3 bases are TGTGCCAGCAGTCAAGCCTCGGTGAACACTGAAGCTTTCTTT.